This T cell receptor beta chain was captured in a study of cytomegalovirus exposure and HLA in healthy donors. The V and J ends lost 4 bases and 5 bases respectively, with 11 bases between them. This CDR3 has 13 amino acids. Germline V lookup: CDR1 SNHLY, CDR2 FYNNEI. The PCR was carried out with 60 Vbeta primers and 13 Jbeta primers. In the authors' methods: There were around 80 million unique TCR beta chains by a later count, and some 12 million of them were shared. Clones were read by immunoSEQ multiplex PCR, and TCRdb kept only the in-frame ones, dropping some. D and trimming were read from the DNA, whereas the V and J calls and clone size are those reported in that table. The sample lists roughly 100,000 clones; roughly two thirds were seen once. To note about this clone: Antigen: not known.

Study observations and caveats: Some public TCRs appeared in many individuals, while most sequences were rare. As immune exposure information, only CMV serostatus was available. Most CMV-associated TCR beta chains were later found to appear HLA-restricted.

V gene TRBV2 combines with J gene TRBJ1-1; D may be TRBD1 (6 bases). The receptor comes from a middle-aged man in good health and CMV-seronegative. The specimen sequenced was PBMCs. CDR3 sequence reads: CASSAERGTEAFF. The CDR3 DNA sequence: TGTGCCAGCAGTGCAGAAAGGGGGACTGAAGCTTTCTTT.